This entry is about one T cell receptor beta chain. What it recognizes is unknown. PCR primers comprised 60 Vbeta and 13 Jbeta primers. Source study methods: Around 80 million unique TCR beta chains, roughly 11 million of them shared, were counted by a later analysis. Repertoires were generated with immunoSEQ multiplex PCR, while TCRdb's copy carries only in-frame clones and drops some. That table furnishes V, J and clone size, whereas the DNA furnished D and trimming. The sample consists of some 190,000 clones, about four fifths of them appearing once. The data were taken from a study of cytomegalovirus exposure and HLA in healthy donors. Study-level results: Sequencing probably produced one cluster of sequence variants that were highly shared. A few V segments could not be told apart, such as TRBV6-2 and TRBV6-3, and were left out.

V lost 2 bases, J lost 6 bases, and 3 bases stayed unmatched. This CDR3 has 15 residues. Per the germline V gene, CDR1 is WSHSY and CDR2 is SAAADI. This clonotype originated in a woman between 45 and 60 years old in good health and CMV-seronegative. The gene calls are TRBV10-2 and TRBJ1-4; 10 bases align to TRBD1. Sequenced sample: PBMCs. The CDR3 here is CASSEATGGDEKLFF. The CDR3 DNA reads TGCGCCAGCAGTGAGGCGACAGGGGGCGATGAAAAACTGTTTTTT.